The 21 T cell receptor beta chains reported below all come from one sample, sequenced in a study of post-analysis software for immune sequencing data. Study-wide findings and caveats: The five TRBV segments detected at higher frequency in patients than in controls included TRBV5-6, TRBV5-1 and TRBV20-1.

Antigen specificity for these receptors is unknown. TCR beta cDNA libraries had unique molecular identifiers. A single record per CDR3 protein comes from TCRdb applying MiXCR to the PCR reads. The table lists hundreds of thousands of distinct CDR3 sequences, 44% of them singletons. Sequencing used blood. All receptors derive from a girl aged 5-17 years with multiple sclerosis.

In regard to this clonotype: This clone may be a read error of a much larger clone one base away. The V call is TRBV29-1, the J call TRBJ1-4; D is perhaps TRBD1 (5 bases). There are 13 residues in the CDR3. Germline-derived CDR1 and CDR2 are SQVTM and ANQGSEA. Trimming cost V 3 bases and J 11 bases, with 16 bases left between them. In DNA form, the CDR3 reads TGCAGCGTTGACGTGAGGGTAGGGGAGAAACTGTTTTTT. Its translation is CSVDVRVGEKLFF.

For this clonotype: One junction end disagrees with the germline gene, perhaps due to a read error. This chain links TRBV24-1 with TRBJ2-1; possibly TRBD2 for D (5 bases). Germline CDR1 KGHDR, CDR2 SFDVKD. The CDR3 runs 13 residues. The DNA of the CDR3 is TGTGCCACCAGGGACTTCTCCTACAACGAGCAGTTCTTC. Its translation is CATRDFSYNEQFF.

The gene calls are TRBV6-5 and TRBJ1-4; D uncertain. Germline lookup yields CDR1 MNHEY and CDR2 SVGAGI. Deletions cut 2 bases from V and 4 bases from J, with 5 bases between. The CDR3 is 13 amino acids. The CDR3 sequence is CASSYPGNEKLFF. The DNA of the CDR3 is TGTGCCAGCAGTTACCCCGGTAATGAAAAACTGTTTTTT.

The chain employs TRBV7-9 and TRBJ2-3, with D tentatively TRBD2 (5 bases). CDR1 and CDR2 from the germline V gene are SEHNR and FQNEAQ (reference sequence). V dropped 3 bases and J dropped 2 bases, with 12 bases sitting between them. The CDR3 extends over 15 amino acids. Written as DNA, the CDR3 is TGTGCCAGCAGCTTCCGCGGGCGGTACACAGATACGCAGTATTTT. It translates to CASSFRGRYTDTQYF.

This chain joins TRBV4-1 and TRBJ2-1, with 11 bases aligning to TRBD2. Germline CDR1 MGHRA, CDR2 YSYEKL. V lost 2 bases to trimming and J lost 0 bases; unmatched junction nucleotides: 9. The CDR3 is made up of 19 amino acids. DNA for the CDR3: TGCGCCAGCAGCCAACCCCCTGGACTAGCGGGCCTCTCCTACAATGAGCAGTTCTTC. Amino acids: CASSQPPGLAGLSYNEQFF.

This clonotype was counted between two and nine times. The chain carries TRBV6-8 and TRBJ2-1; TRBD1 matches 11 bases. Germline trimming cut 2 bases from V and 7 bases from J; bases unmatched to any gene: 7. The CDR3 is 16 amino acids. The germline gives CDR1 MNHGY, CDR2 SAAAGT. As DNA, the CDR3 is TGTGCCAGCAGTTACGTCGCCGGGACAGGGGGAAATGAGCAGTTCTTC. It translates to CASSYVAGTGGNEQFF.

This clonotype was counted between two and nine times. This chain uses TRBV10-3 with TRBJ2-4; D is undetermined. Matching the DNA end better, TRBJ2-7 makes the J call doubtful. The CDR3 length is 15 residues. Per germline, CDR1 ENHRY and CDR2 SYGVKD. CDR3 region: CAISESNGYVYEQYF. Here the CDR3 DNA reads TGTGCCATCAGTGAGTCGAACGGCTATGTCTACGAGCAGTACTTC.

This rearrangement joins TRBV7-3 to TRBJ2-3; TRBD2 matches 10 bases. The germline V gene encodes CDR1 SGHTA and CDR2 FQGTGA. The junction had 7 bases not matched to a gene; V was cut back by 1 base and J by 6 bases. The CDR3 sequence is 16 residues long. CDR3 DNA sequence: TGTGCCAGCAGCTTAATGGGAAGCGGGGGGGCGGATACGCAGTATTTT. Its translation is CASSLMGSGGADTQYF.

Notes on this clonotype: Mismatch with germline at one junction end may stem from a read error. CDR3 coding DNA: TGCGCCAGCAGCCAACGCCCCCTAGTGTCAGGCTCTGGGGCTAACGTCCTGACTTTC. Translated: CASSQRPLVSGSGANVLTF. The chain is built from TRBV4-1 and TRBJ2-6; D may be TRBD1 (5 bases). Germline loops: CDR1 MGHRA, CDR2 YSYEKL. The CDR3 totals 19 residues.

The chain links TRBV24-1 to TRBJ1-1, with 8 bases lining up with TRBD1. J gave up 11 bases and V 4 bases, and 11 bases lay outside the gene matches. The CDR3 runs to 14 residues. Germline values: CDR1 KGHDR, CDR2 SFDVKD. DNA of the CDR3: TGTGCCACCAGTGACCATGGACAGGGCCGAGAGGCTTTCTTT. Translating gives CATSDHGQGREAFF.

V is TRBV20-1 and J is TRBJ2-7; 7 bases agree with TRBD1. The CDR3 totals 11 residues. With V trimmed by 5 bases and J by 4 bases, 2 bases remained unmatched. Germline CDR1 reads DFQATT; CDR2 reads SNEGSKA (reference sequence). The CDR3 spells CSAGTDYEQYF. Here the CDR3 DNA reads TGCAGTGCTGGGACAGATTACGAGCAGTACTTC.

The chain joins TRBV3-1 to TRBJ2-4; TRBD2 aligns across 8 bases. Looked up from germline, CDR1 is LGHDT and CDR2 is YNNKEL (reference sequence). The CDR3 is made up of 13 amino acids. V lost 3 bases to trimming and J lost 9 bases; unmatched junction nucleotides: 4. The DNA for the CDR3 is TGTGCCAGCAGCCAGTCCCGGGGGGGCATTCAGTACTTC. Protein sequence: CASSQSRGGIQYF.

The chain has TRBV5-1 and TRBJ2-7; the D is unclear. This CDR3 has 14 residues. The germline gives CDR1 SGHRS, CDR2 YFSETQ. The V end was cut by 0 bases, the J end by 4 bases, with 11 bases between. The CDR3 DNA reads TGCGCCAGCAGCTTGGATGACGGGTTTTACGAGCAGTACTTC. It yields the protein CASSLDDGFYEQYF.

This clonotype appeared a few times. This chain joins TRBV6-5 and TRBJ2-2; D gene uncertain. Looked up from germline, CDR1 is MNHEY and CDR2 is SVGAGI. The CDR3 is 13 residues long. V shed 6 bases and J shed 0 bases, with 5 bases lying between them. CDR3 DNA sequence: TGTGCCAGCAGGGGGACGAACACCGGGGAGCTGTTTTTT. Translated: CASRGTNTGELFF.

The rearrangement uses TRBV20-1 and TRBJ2-7, with TRBD2 identical over 9 bases. The germline gives CDR1 DFQATT, CDR2 SNEGSKA (reference sequence). The CDR3 loop spans 18 amino acids. Trimming cost V 1 base and J 6 bases; bases outside gene matches: 19. As DNA, the CDR3 is TGCAGTGCTAGAGTGCGGACTAGCGCCCCGGACCTCTCCGGCGAGCAGTACTTC. Translation: CSARVRTSAPDLSGEQYF.

A few counts support this clonotype. This rearrangement joins TRBV4-1 to TRBJ1-2; 11 positions agree with TRBD1. V trimming: 3 bases; J trimming: 1 base; junction bases outside the gene matches: 13. Germline V gene sequence: CDR1 MGHRA, CDR2 YSYEKL. CDR3 length: 19 amino acids. The CDR3, as DNA: TGCGCCAGCAGCCATTTGACCGGGACAGGGGGTTCGTTTAACTATGGCTACACCTTC. Translated: CASSHLTGTGGSFNYGYTF.

This clonotype occurred a few times. The chain combines TRBV6-6 with TRBJ1-6; 7 nucleotides align to TRBD1. The germline V gene encodes CDR1 MNHNY and CDR2 SVGAGI (reference sequence). The V gene end was trimmed by 5 bases and the J gene end by 10 bases; junction bases not matched to a gene: 14. This CDR3 region has 16 residues. CDR3 bases: TGTGCCAGCAGTGCGCGTACAGGGGAAGGAACCTCACCCCTCCACTTT. Translated, it gives CASSARTGEGTSPLHF.

This clonotype has just one count. The chain is built from TRBV10-3 and TRBJ2-5; D unresolved. Judging by the DNA end, TRBJ2-7 fits better; the J call may be wrong. Looked up from germline, CDR1 is ENHRY and CDR2 is SYGVKD. The CDR3 length is 14 residues. DNA of the CDR3: TGTGCCATCAGTGAGTCGGCAGCCGCCTACGAGCAGTACTTC. This encodes CAISESAAAYEQYF.

Only a few counts were recorded for this clonotype. The chain uses TRBV29-1 and TRBJ2-7; possibly TRBD2 for D (6 bases). V was pared by 0 bases and J by 4 bases, with 13 bases between. This CDR3 comprises 14 residues. Germline V gene sequence: CDR1 SQVTM, CDR2 ANQGSEA. CDR3 sequence reads: CSVEDRGKGYEQYF. CDR3 bases: TGCAGCGTTGAAGATCGCGGGAAAGGGTACGAGCAGTACTTC.

The genes are TRBV4-2 and TRBJ1-3; 7 bases match TRBD1. Germline CDR1 is LGHNA and CDR2 is YNFKEQ. The CDR3 loop spans 14 amino acids. V lost 3 bases, J lost 3 bases, and 2 bases stayed unmatched. CDR3 nucleotide sequence: TGTGCCAGCAGCCACGGGACAGATGGAAACACCATATATTTT. This encodes CASSHGTDGNTIYF.

A few counts support this clonotype. This chain links TRBV5-1 with TRBJ2-5; D not certain. The germline V gene encodes CDR1 SGHRS and CDR2 YFSETQ. CDR3 size: 14 residues. Trimming took 5 bases from V and 5 from J, leaving 16 bases between them. The CDR3 loop reads CASRPDTSGETQYF. Written as DNA, the CDR3 is TGCGCCAGCAGACCTGACACCTCCGGGGAGACCCAGTACTTC.